The 28 T cell receptor beta chains listed next were all sequenced from one sample in a study of blood T cell repertoires in COVID-19. Method: immunoSEQ multiplex PCR; TCRdb's copy keeps in-frame clones and lacks some. There are 110,000 or so clones in the sample; 80% to 90% occur only once, and roughly a quarter lies in the top ten. Input material: peripheral blood. These TCRs come from a man between 65 and 85 years old with active or convalescent COVID-19.

This sequence joins TRBV12-5 and TRBJ1-2; 11 bases match TRBD1. The V gene's germline CDR1 is LGHNT and CDR2 FRNRAP. Trimming at V came to 4 bases and at J to 3 bases, leaving 7 bases not matched to a gene. The length of the CDR3 is 16 residues. The CDR3 DNA follows: TGTGCTAGTGGTTCACGGGGACAGGGGGGCCACTATGGCTACACCTTC. Protein sequence: CASGSRGQGGHYGYTF.

The chain is built from TRBV4-2 and TRBJ1-3; D unresolved. The germline V gene has CDR1 LGHNA and CDR2 YNFKEQ. V was cut by 4 bases and J by 2 bases, with 9 bases left in between. This CDR3 is built from 14 residues. CDR3 sequence reads: CASSPNLAGNTIYF. CDR3 bases: TGTGCCAGCAGCCCAAACTTAGCTGGAAACACCATATATTTT.

V is TRBV19 and J is TRBJ2-6, with no clear D. CDR1 and CDR2 (germline): LNHDA, SQIVND (reference sequence). This CDR3 is built from 16 residues. Trimming left V 6 bases short and J 1 base short, with 13 bases between. The CDR3 is CASRPGPISGANVLTF. CDR3 nucleotide sequence: TGTGCCAGTAGACCTGGCCCGATATCTGGGGCCAACGTCCTGACTTTC.

The V gene is TRBV7-6, the J gene TRBJ1-6; TRBD1 matches 7 bases. CDR1 is SGHVS and CDR2 is FNYEAQ in the germline V gene. The CDR3 consists of 15 residues. V shed 4 bases, J shed 4 bases, and the junction held 4 bases outside the gene matches. As DNA, the CDR3 is TGTGCCAGCAGCTCTACAGGGGTTTATAATTCACCCCTCCACTTT. It is translated as CASSSTGVYNSPLHF.

The chain recombines TRBV29-1 with TRBJ2-1, with 11 bases aligning to TRBD2. CDR1 and CDR2 from the germline V gene are SQVTM and ANQGSEA. The CDR3 is made up of 15 amino acids. V shed 2 bases, J shed 7 bases, and the junction held 7 bases outside the gene matches. The CDR3 coding sequence is TGCAGCGTTGAATACTTGGCTAGCGGGAGGAATGAGCAGTTCTTC. Translating gives CSVEYLASGRNEQFF.

The chain is built from TRBV29-1 and TRBJ2-5; 10 nucleotides line up with TRBD2. Germline V gives CDR1 SQVTM, CDR2 ANQGSEA. V was clipped by 3 bases and J by 4 bases; unmatched bases: 8. The CDR3 covers 15 residues. Here the CDR3 DNA reads TGCAGCGTTGAGGTACTAGCGGGAATCCCAGAGACCCAGTACTTC. As protein: CSVEVLAGIPETQYF.

The chain couples TRBV29-1 to TRBJ2-7; a weak D match, TRBD1 (6 bases). The germline gives CDR1 SQVTM, CDR2 ANQGSEA. This CDR3 is built from 11 residues. Trimming removed 4 bases at V and 7 bases at J, with 11 bases between. CDR3 nucleotides: TGCAGCGTTGCAGGGGTGGGAGAGCAGTACTTC. Its translation is CSVAGVGEQYF.

The gene calls are TRBV9 and TRBJ2-1; possibly TRBD2 for D (6 bases). CDR1 and CDR2 (germline): SGDLS, YYNGEE. Trimming left V 4 bases short and J 9 bases short, with 11 bases between. This CDR3 has 12 residues. CDR3 nucleotides: TGTGCCAGCAGCCCCTCTAGCGTTGAGCAGTTCTTC. Amino acids: CASSPSSVEQFF. Based on the CDR3 plus reference TRBV9 and TRBJ2-1, the full variable domain is DSGVTQTPKHLITATGQRVTLRCSPRSGDLSVYWYQQSLDQGLQFLIQYYNGEERAKGNILERFSAQQFPDLHSELNLSSLELGDSALYFCASSPSSVEQFFGPGTRLTVL.

The V call is TRBV19, the J call TRBJ1-4; D gene unclear. The length of the CDR3 is 13 residues. From germline, CDR1 is LNHDA and CDR2 SQIVND (reference sequence). The ends were cut back, 3 bases at V and 4 bases at J, with 6 bases in the middle. For the CDR3, the DNA is TGTGCCAGTAGTATCTGGAGTAATGAAAAACTGTTTTTT. It yields the protein CASSIWSNEKLFF.

This chain joins TRBV3-1 (or the pseudogene TRBV3-2) and TRBJ2-7, with TRBD2 identical over 8 bases. Germline CDR1 LGHDT, CDR2 YNNKEL (reference sequence). The J segment lost 4 bases and the V segment lost 1 base, leaving 9 bases of the junction unmatched. This CDR3 has 16 residues. CDR3 region: CASSQGLAGTVYEQYF. The DNA for the CDR3 is TGTGCCAGCAGCCAAGGGTTAGCGGGAACGGTGTACGAGCAGTACTTC.

The chain uses TRBV19 and TRBJ2-7, with D possibly being TRBD1 (6 bases). Germline CDR1 reads LNHDA; CDR2 reads SQIVND (reference sequence). This CDR3 contains 15 residues. V lost 3 bases, J lost 3 bases, and 15 bases lay in between. The CDR3 sequence: CASSIMGQGNYEQYF. CDR3 DNA sequence: TGTGCCAGTAGTATTATGGGGCAGGGGAACTACGAGCAGTACTTC.

The chain carries TRBV30 and TRBJ1-3, with TRBD1 as a possible D gene (5 bases). The CDR3 is made up of 12 amino acids. Germline CDR1 and CDR2: GTSNPN and SVGIG (reference sequence). Here the CDR3 DNA reads TGTGCATCCCAGGGTTCTGGAAACACCATATATTTT. Its translation is CASQGSGNTIYF.

The rearrangement links TRBV11-2 to TRBJ2-1; 16 nucleotides line up with TRBD2. Germline V gene lookup returns CDR1 SGHAT and CDR2 FQNNGV. The V segment lost 1 base and the J segment 7 bases; nucleotides outside the gene matches: 7. This CDR3 spans 18 amino acids. This CDR3 is CASSLVGTSGRAKNEQFF. The DNA for the CDR3 is TGTGCCAGCAGCTTAGTGGGGACTAGCGGGAGGGCAAAGAATGAGCAGTTCTTC.

The chain uses TRBV6-2 or TRBV6-3 and TRBJ2-2; 8 nucleotides agree with TRBD1. The CDR3 runs to 16 residues. Germline loops: CDR1 MNHEY, CDR2 SVGEGT. The V gene end was trimmed by 2 bases and the J gene end by 4 bases; junction bases not matched to a gene: 6. CDR3 amino acids: CASSYGGQGTTGELFF. The CDR3 DNA reads TGTGCCAGCAGTTACGGAGGACAGGGCACCACCGGGGAGCTGTTTTTT.

The V and J genes are TRBV19 and TRBJ1-3; possible D gene TRBD1, 6 bases. The V and J ends lost 5 bases and 0 bases respectively, with 11 bases between them. This CDR3 spans 15 amino acids. Germline CDR1 LNHDA, CDR2 SQIVND (reference sequence). The CDR3 region is CASSVQGNSGNTIYF. CDR3 coding DNA: TGTGCCAGTAGTGTACAGGGTAACTCTGGAAACACCATATATTTT.

The rearrangement uses TRBV5-1 and TRBJ2-7; 12 bases are shared with TRBD2. Losses at the gene ends were 1 base for V and 2 bases for J; bases not matched to a gene: 4. The CDR3 has 16 residues. Looked up from germline, CDR1 is SGHRS and CDR2 is YFSETQ. In DNA form, the CDR3 reads TGCGCCAGCAGCTTGACTAGCGGGAGGTTCACCTACGAGCAGTACTTC. This encodes CASSLTSGRFTYEQYF. The complete variable domain, with remaining parts taken from reference TRBV5-1 and TRBJ2-7, reads KAGVTQTPRYLIKTRGQQVTLSCSPISGHRSVSWYQQTPGQGLQFLFEYFSETQRNKGNFPGRFSGRQFSNSRSEMNVSTLELGDSALYLCASSLTSGRFTYEQYFGPGTRLTVT.

V is TRBV19 and J is TRBJ1-4, with 9 bases lining up with TRBD1. The germline V gene encodes CDR1 LNHDA and CDR2 SQIVND (reference sequence). V shed 11 bases and J 5 bases; nucleotides not matched to a gene: 6. The CDR3 is made up of 13 amino acids. DNA for the CDR3: TGTGCCTGCTGGGACAGGGAGAATGAAAAACTGTTTTTT. Translation: CACWDRENEKLFF.

The gene calls are TRBV28 and TRBJ1-2; D is uncertain. Trimming cost V 3 bases and J 7 bases, with 30 bases left between them. The germline V gene has CDR1 MDHEN and CDR2 SYDVKM. The CDR3 has 19 amino acids. The CDR3 region is CASSFPTPNAWTGRGGYTF. The CDR3 DNA is TGTGCCAGCAGTTTTCCAACCCCCAATGCCTGGACCGGGAGAGGTGGCTACACCTTC.

This sequence joins TRBV7-3 and TRBJ2-2; 8 bases line up with TRBD2. The CDR3 sequence is 16 residues long. The germline CDR1 and CDR2 sequences are SGHTA and FQGTGA. The junction had 11 bases not matched to a gene; V was cut back by 5 bases and J by 6 bases. The CDR3 region is CASSQGVSGIPGELFF. The DNA for the CDR3 is TGTGCCAGCAGCCAAGGGGTTAGCGGGATCCCCGGGGAGCTGTTTTTT.

This sequence joins TRBV5-1 and TRBJ1-2; D gene uncertain. Trimming removed 1 base at V and 2 bases at J, with 9 bases between. Per germline, CDR1 SGHRS and CDR2 YFSETQ. The CDR3 contains 14 residues. The CDR3 reads CASSLTAGNYGYTF. The DNA of the CDR3 is TGCGCCAGCAGCTTGACGGCGGGAAACTATGGCTACACCTTC.

The chain combines TRBV27 with TRBJ2-7; TRBD2 agrees at 8 bases. With V trimmed by 2 bases and J by 3 bases, 3 bases remained unmatched. Germline CDR1 reads MNHEY; CDR2 reads SMNVEV (reference sequence). This CDR3 has 14 residues. This CDR3 is CASSLKRGHYEQYF. Here the CDR3 DNA reads TGTGCCAGCAGTTTAAAGCGGGGGCACTACGAGCAGTACTTC.

The V call is TRBV5-1, the J call TRBJ2-1, with 14 bases matching TRBD2. CDR3 length: 15 amino acids. Germline V gene lookup returns CDR1 SGHRS and CDR2 YFSETQ. The ends lost 3 bases at V and 7 bases at J; junction bases unmatched: 3. In nucleotides, the CDR3 is TGCGCCAGCAGCTGGGGACTAGCGGGAGAAAATGAGCAGTTCTTC. Residues: CASSWGLAGENEQFF.

V is TRBV28 and J is TRBJ2-3, with 8 bases matching TRBD1. Per germline, CDR1 MDHEN and CDR2 SYDVKM. V shed 5 bases and J 4 bases; nucleotides not matched to a gene: 11. The CDR3 spans 16 residues. Here the CDR3 DNA reads TGTGCCAGCAGTCTGACAGGGGTACCTAGGGCAGATACGCAGTATTTT. Residues: CASSLTGVPRADTQYF.

This clone was counted between two and nine times. The V and J genes are TRBV11-3 and TRBJ2-1; 12 positions match TRBD2. The trim removed 1 base at V and 5 bases at J, leaving 6 bases unmatched. Germline V CDR1 and CDR2: SGHNT, YENEEA. The CDR3 extends over 17 amino acids. The CDR3 DNA reads TGTGCCAGCAGCTTAGGGAGAACTAGCGGGAGGAACAATGAGCAGTTCTTC. Translated: CASSLGRTSGRNNEQFF.

The chain recombines TRBV6-1 with TRBJ2-2; 7 bases agree with TRBD1. With V trimmed by 2 bases and J by 0 bases, 3 bases remained unmatched. Germline loops: CDR1 MNHNS, CDR2 SASEGT. The CDR3 covers 16 residues. The CDR3 spells CASSELGQPNTGELFF. DNA for the CDR3: TGTGCCAGCAGTGAACTGGGACAGCCGAACACCGGGGAGCTGTTTTTT.

This chain joins TRBV10-3 and TRBJ1-3, with TRBD1 as a possible D gene (6 bases). This CDR3 comprises 13 residues. The germline V gene encodes CDR1 ENHRY and CDR2 SYGVKD. The CDR3: CATWTASGNTIYF. In nucleotides, the CDR3 is TGTGCTACTTGGACAGCCTCTGGAAACACCATATATTTT.

The chain is built from TRBV2 and TRBJ2-7, with 9 bases identical to TRBD2. Germline V gene data show CDR1 as SNHLY and CDR2 as FYNNEI. The CDR3 length is 15 residues. After removal of 3 bases from V and 5 bases from J, the junction contained 8 bases not matched to a gene. The CDR3 loop reads CASSEDGGRADEQYF. Here the CDR3 DNA reads TGTGCCAGCAGTGAGGACGGCGGGAGGGCCGACGAGCAGTACTTC.

The chain has TRBV27 and TRBJ2-1; TRBD2 agrees at 10 bases. V lost 6 bases to trimming and J lost 5 bases; unmatched junction nucleotides: 10. Germline V lookup: CDR1 MNHEY, CDR2 SMNVEV (reference sequence). The CDR3 runs 16 residues. This chain's CDR3 is CASSLDPLAGHNEQFF. CDR3 coding DNA: TGTGCCAGCAGCCTCGACCCACTAGCGGGACACAATGAGCAGTTCTTC.